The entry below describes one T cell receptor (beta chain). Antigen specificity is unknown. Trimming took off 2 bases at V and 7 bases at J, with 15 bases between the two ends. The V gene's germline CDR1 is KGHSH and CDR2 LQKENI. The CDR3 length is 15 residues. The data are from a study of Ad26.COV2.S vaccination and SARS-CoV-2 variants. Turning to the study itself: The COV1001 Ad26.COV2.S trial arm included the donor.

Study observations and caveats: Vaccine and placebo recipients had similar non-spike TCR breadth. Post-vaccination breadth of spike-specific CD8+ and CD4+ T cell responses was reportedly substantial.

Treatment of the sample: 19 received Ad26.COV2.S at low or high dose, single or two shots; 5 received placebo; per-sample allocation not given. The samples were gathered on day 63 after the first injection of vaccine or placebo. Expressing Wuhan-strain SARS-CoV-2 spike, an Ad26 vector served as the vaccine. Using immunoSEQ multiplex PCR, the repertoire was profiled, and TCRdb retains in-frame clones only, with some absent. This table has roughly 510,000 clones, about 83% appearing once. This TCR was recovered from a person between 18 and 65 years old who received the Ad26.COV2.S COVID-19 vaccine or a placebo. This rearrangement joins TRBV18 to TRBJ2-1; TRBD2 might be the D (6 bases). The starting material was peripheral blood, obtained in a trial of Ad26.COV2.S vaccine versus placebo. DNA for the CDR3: TGTGCCAGCTCACCAGTGGAGGGCGCGGCGAATGAGCAGTTCTTC. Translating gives CASSPVEGAANEQFF.